This T cell receptor beta chain is from a study of shared clonotypes between healthy human individuals. Study-wide results and limits: Shared across several donors were roughly 4.7% of the naive CD4 clonotypes.

The material for each subset, its genomic DNA, was split evenly across several immunoSEQ plates. As handled by the study authors: Sequence data from immunoSEQ were junction-only and lacked quality scores; consequently, filtering differed. Method: immunoSEQ multiplex PCR; TCRdb's copy keeps in-frame clones and lacks some. V and J calls and clone size are copied from that table; D and trimming were computed from the DNA. This sample has about 2.4 million clones, with approximately 93% found just once. The healthy adult donors were HIV-negative and reported no recent acute infections or vaccinations. As concerns this clone: Its antigen is undetermined.

The CDR3 consists of 16 residues. With 5 bases clipped from V and 4 bases from J, the junction kept 11 bases outside the gene matches. The germline V gene has CDR1 KGHSH and CDR2 LQKENI. The chain has TRBV18 and TRBJ2-7, with TRBD1 identical over 10 bases. The sample comprised naive CD4+ T cells from PBMCs. Subset defined: CD45RA+ positively selected. The sequence came from a man aged 18-30 years in good health. Some clones in this sample may be carry-over from other donors' samples. The CDR3 nucleotides read TGTGCCAGCTCAAGGGATCTGGCGGGACAGGGGTACGAGCAGTACTTC. Translated: CASSRDLAGQGYEQYF.